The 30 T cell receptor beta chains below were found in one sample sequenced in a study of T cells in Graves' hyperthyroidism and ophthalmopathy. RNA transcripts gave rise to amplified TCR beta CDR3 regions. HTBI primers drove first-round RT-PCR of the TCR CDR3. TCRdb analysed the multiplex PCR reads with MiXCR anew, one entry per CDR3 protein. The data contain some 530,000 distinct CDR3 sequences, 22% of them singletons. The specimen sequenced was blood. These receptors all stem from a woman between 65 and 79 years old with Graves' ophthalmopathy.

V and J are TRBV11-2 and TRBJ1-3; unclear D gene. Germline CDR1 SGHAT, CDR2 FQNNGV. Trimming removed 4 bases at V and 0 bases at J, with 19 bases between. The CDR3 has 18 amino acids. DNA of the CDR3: TGTGCCAGCAGCTCGAAGAGGGCCAGGACCTACTCTGGAAACACCATATATTTT. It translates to CASSSKRARTYSGNTIYF.

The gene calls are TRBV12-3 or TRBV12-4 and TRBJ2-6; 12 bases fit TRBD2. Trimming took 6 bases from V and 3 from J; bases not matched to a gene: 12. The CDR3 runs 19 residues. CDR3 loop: CASSRNRLAGVGGANVLTF. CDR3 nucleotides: TGTGCCAGCAGCCGTAATAGACTAGCGGGAGTCGGTGGGGCCAACGTCCTGACTTTC.

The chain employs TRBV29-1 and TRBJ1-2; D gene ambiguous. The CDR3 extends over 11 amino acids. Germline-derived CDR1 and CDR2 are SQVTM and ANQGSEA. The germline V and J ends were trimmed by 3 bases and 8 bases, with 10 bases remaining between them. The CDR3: CSVDGVWGYTF. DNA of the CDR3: TGCAGCGTTGACGGCGTCTGGGGCTACACCTTC.

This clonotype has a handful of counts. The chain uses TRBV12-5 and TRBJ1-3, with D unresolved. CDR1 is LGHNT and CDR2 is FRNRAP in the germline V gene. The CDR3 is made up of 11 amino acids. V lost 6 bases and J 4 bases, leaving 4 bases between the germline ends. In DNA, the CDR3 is TGTGCTAGTGGGTACGGAAACACCATATATTTT. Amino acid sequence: CASGYGNTIYF.

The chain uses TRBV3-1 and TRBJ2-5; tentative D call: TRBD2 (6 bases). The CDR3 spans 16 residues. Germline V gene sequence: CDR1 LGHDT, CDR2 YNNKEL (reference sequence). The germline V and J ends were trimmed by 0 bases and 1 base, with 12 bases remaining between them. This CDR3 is CASSQDRVGGQETQYF. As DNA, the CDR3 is TGTGCCAGCAGCCAAGACAGGGTGGGGGGCCAAGAGACCCAGTACTTC.

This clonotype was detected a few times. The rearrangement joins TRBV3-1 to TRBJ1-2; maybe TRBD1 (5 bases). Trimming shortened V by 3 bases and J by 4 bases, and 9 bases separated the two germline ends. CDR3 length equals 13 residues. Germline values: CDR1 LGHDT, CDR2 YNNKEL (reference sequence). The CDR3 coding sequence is TGTGCCAGCAGCCAGGGACTCACCTATGGCTACACCTTC. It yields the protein CASSQGLTYGYTF.

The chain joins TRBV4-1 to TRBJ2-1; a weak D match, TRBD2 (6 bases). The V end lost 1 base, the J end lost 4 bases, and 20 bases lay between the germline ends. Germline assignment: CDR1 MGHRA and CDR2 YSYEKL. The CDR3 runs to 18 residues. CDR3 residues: CASSQGASVQQGYNEQFF. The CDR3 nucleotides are TGCGCCAGCAGCCAAGGGGCTAGCGTCCAGCAAGGTTACAATGAGCAGTTCTTC.

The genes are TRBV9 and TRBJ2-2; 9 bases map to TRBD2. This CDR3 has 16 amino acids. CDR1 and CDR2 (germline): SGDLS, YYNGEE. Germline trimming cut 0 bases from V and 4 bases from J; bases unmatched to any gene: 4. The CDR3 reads CASSVEGGRGTGELFF. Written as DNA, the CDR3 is TGTGCCAGCAGCGTAGAAGGCGGGAGGGGCACCGGGGAGCTGTTTTTT. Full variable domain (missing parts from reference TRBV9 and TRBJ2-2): DSGVTQTPKHLITATGQRVTLRCSPRSGDLSVYWYQQSLDQGLQFLIQYYNGEERAKGNILERFSAQQFPDLHSELNLSSLELGDSALYFCASSVEGGRGTGELFFGEGSRLTVL.

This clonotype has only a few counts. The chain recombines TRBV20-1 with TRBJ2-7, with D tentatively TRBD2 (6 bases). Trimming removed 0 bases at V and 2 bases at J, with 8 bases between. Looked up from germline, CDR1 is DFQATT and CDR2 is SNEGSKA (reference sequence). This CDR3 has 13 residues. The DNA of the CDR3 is TGCAGTGCTAGAGAGGGGGGAACCTACGAGCAGTACTTC. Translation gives CSAREGGTYEQYF.

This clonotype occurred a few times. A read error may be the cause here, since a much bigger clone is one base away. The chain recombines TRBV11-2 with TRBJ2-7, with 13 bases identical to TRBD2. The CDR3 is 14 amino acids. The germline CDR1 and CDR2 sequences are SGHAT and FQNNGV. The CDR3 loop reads CPSSLGLAGVEQYF. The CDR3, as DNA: TGTCCCAGCAGTCTAGGACTAGCGGGAGTAGAGCAGTACTTC.

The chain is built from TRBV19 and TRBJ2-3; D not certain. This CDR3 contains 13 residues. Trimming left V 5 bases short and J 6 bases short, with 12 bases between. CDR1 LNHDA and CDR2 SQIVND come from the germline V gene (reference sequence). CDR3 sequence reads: CASSPAGSDTQYF. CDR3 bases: TGTGCCAGTAGTCCCGCAGGCTCCGATACGCAGTATTTT.

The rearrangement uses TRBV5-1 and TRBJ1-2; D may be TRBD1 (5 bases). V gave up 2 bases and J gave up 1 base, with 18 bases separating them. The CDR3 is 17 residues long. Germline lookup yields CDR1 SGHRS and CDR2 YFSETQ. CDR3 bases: TGCGCCAGCAGCTTAAGCCCCGGGACGGCCCTTAACTATGGCTACACCTTC. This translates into CASSLSPGTALNYGYTF.

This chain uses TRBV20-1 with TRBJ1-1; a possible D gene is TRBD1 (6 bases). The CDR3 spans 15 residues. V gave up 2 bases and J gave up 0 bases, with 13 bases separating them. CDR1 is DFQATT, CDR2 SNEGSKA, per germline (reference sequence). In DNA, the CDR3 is TGCAGTGCTAGACCTAGGACAGCCTTGAACACTGAAGCTTTCTTT. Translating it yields CSARPRTALNTEAFF.

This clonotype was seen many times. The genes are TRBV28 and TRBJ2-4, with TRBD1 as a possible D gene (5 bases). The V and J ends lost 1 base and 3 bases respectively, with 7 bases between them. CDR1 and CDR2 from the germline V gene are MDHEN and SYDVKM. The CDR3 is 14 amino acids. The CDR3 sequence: CASSLYDSKNIQYF. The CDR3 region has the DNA TGTGCCAGCAGTTTATACGACAGCAAAAACATTCAGTACTTC.

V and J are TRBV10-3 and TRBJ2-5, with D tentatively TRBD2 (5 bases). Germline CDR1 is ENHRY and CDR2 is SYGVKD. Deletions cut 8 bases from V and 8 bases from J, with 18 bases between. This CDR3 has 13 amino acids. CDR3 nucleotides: TGTGCCATCTCGTCCGGGGTGTCCCAAACCCAGTACTTC. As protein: CAISSGVSQTQYF.

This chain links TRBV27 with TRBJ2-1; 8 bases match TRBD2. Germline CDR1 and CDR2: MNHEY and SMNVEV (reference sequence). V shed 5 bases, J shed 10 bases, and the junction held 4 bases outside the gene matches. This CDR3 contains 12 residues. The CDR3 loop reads CASSREGREQFF. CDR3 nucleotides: TGTGCCAGCAGTCGGGAGGGGAGGGAGCAGTTCTTC.

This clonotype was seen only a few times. CDR3 residues: CASGVGDLHGYTF. DNA of the CDR3: TGTGCCAGTGGAGTGGGGGACCTACATGGCTACACCTTC. The chain carries TRBV19 and TRBJ1-2; a possible D gene is TRBD1 (5 bases). CDR3 size: 13 residues. V was shortened by 8 bases and J by 6 bases, with 16 bases between the two germline ends. Germline V CDR1 and CDR2: LNHDA, SQIVND (reference sequence).

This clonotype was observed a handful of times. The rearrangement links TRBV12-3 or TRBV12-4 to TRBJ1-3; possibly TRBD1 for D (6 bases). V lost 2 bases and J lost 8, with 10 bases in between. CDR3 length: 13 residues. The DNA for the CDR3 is TGTGCCAGCAGTTTACAGGGGTCTTACACCATATATTTT. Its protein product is CASSLQGSYTIYF.

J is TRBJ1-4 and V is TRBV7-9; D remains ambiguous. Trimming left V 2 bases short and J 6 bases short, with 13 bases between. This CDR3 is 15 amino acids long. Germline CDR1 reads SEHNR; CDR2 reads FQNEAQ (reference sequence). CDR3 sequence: CASSLSGIKDEKLFF. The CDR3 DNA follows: TGTGCCAGCAGCTTATCGGGCATCAAAGATGAAAAACTGTTTTTT. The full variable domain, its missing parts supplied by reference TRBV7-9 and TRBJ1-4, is DTGVSQNPRHKITKRGQNVTFRCDPISEHNRLYWYRQTLGQGPEFLTYFQNEAQLEKSRLLSDRFSAERPKGSFSTLEIQRTEQGDSAMYLCASSLSGIKDEKLFFGSGTQLSVL.

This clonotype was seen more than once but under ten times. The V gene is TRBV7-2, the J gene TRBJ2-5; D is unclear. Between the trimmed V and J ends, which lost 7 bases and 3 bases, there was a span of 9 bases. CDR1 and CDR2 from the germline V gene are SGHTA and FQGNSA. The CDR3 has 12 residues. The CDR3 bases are TGTGCCAGCACCACGGCGGAAGAGACCCAGTACTTC. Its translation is CASTTAEETQYF.

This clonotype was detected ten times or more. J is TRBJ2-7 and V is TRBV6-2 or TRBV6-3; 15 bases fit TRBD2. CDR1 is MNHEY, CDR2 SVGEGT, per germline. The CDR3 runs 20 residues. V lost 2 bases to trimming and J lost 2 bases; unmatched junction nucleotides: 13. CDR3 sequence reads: CASSYKLGLAGGLGAYEQYF. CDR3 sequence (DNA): TGTGCCAGCAGTTACAAACTGGGACTAGCGGGAGGTCTAGGAGCCTACGAGCAGTACTTC.

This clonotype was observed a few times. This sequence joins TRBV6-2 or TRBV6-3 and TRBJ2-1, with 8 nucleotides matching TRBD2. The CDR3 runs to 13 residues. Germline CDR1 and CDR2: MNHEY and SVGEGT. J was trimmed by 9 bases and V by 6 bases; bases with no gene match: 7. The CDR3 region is CASRGSSGSEQFF. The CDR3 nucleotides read TGTGCCAGCAGGGGTTCAAGCGGGAGTGAGCAGTTCTTC.

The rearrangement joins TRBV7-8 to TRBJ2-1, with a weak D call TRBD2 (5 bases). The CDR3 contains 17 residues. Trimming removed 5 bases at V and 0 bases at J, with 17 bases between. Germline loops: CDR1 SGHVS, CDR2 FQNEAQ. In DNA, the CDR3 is TGTGCCAGCAGCCCCGAGTTTGTGGGGAGCTCCTACAATGAGCAGTTCTTC. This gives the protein CASSPEFVGSSYNEQFF.

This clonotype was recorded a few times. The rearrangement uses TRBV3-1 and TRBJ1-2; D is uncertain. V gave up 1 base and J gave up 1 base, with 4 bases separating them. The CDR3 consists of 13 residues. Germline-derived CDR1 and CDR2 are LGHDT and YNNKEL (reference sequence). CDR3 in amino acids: CASSQALNYGYTF. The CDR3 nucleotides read TGTGCCAGCAGCCAAGCCCTTAACTATGGCTACACCTTC.

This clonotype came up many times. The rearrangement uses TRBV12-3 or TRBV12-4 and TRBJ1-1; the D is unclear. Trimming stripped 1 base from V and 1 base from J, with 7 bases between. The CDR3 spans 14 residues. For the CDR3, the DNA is TGTGCCAGCAGTTTAGACAGCTCGAACACTGAAGCTTTCTTT. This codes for CASSLDSSNTEAFF.

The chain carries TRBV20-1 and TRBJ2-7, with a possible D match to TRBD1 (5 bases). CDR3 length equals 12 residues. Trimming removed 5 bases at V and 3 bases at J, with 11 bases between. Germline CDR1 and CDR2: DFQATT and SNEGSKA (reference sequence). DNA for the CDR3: TGCAGTGCTTCCGACAGCAACTACGAGCAGTACTTC. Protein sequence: CSASDSNYEQYF.

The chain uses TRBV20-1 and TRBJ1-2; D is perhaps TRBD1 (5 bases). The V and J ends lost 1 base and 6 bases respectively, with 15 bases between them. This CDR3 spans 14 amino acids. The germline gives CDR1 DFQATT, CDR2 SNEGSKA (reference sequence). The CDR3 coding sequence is TGCAGTGCTAGAGTTCCCCAGGGTACGCATGGCTACACCTTC. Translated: CSARVPQGTHGYTF.

The CDR3 spells CASKPGPFHQPQHF. CDR3 DNA sequence: TGTGCCAGCAAGCCGGGCCCCTTTCATCAGCCCCAGCATTTT. The rearrangement uses TRBV27 and TRBJ1-5; D unresolved. Germline values: CDR1 MNHEY, CDR2 SMNVEV (reference sequence). The CDR3 sequence is 14 residues long. V dropped 7 bases and J dropped 5 bases, with 15 bases sitting between them.

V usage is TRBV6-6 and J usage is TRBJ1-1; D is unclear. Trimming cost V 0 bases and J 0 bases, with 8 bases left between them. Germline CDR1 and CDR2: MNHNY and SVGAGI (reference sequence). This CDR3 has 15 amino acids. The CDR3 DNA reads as TGTGCCAGCAGTTACTCAAAGATCATGAACACTGAAGCTTTCTTT. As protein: CASSYSKIMNTEAFF.

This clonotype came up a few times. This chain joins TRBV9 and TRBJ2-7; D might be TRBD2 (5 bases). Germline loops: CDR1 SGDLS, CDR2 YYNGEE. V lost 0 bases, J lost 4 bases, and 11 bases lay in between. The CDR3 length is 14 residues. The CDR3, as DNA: TGTGCCAGCAGCGTAGTCCCCGAGGGTTACGAGCAGTACTTC. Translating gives CASSVVPEGYEQYF.